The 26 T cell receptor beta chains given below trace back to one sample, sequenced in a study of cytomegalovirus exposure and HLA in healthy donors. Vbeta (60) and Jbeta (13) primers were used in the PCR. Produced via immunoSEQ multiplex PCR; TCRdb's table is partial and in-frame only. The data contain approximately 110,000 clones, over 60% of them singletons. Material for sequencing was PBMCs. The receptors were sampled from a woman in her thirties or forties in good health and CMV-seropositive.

The CDR3 nucleotides read TGTGCCAGCACTTTCGAGGGACTTCACTCTGGAAACACCATATATTTT. This translates into CASTFEGLHSGNTIYF. The rearrangement joins TRBV28 to TRBJ1-3; D possibly corresponds to TRBD1 (5 bases). From germline, CDR1 is MDHEN and CDR2 SYDVKM. The V end lost 7 bases, the J end lost 0 bases, and 16 bases lay between the germline ends. This CDR3 is built from 16 residues.

The CDR3 DNA sequence: TGTGCCAGCAGCTTAGAAAATAGCGGGAGGGCCGTACAGTACTTC. Translated, it gives CASSLENSGRAVQYF. The rearrangement joins TRBV11-2 to TRBJ2-7; TRBD2 matches 11 bases. The CDR3 consists of 15 residues. Germline-derived CDR1 and CDR2 are SGHAT and FQNNGV. V lost 0 bases to trimming and J lost 10 bases; unmatched junction nucleotides: 8.

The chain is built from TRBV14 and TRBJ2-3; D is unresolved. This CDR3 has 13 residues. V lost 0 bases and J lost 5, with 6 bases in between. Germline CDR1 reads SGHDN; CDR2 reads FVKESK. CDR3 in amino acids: CASSQDLVDTQYF. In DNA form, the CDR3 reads TGTGCCAGCAGCCAAGATCTCGTAGATACGCAGTATTTT.

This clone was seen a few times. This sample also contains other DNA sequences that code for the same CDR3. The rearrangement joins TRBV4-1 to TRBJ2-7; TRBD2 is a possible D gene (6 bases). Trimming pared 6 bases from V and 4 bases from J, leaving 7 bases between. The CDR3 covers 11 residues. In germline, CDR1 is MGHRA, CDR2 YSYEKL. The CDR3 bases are TGCGCCAGCAGTCGGGGGTACGAGCAGTACTTC. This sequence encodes CASSRGYEQYF.

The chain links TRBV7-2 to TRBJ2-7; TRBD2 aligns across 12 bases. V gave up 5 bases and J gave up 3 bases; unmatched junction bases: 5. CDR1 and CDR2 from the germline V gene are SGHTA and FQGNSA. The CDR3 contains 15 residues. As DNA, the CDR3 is TGTGCCAGCAGCCCGTCTAGCGGGAGGGTCTACGAGCAGTACTTC. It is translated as CASSPSSGRVYEQYF.

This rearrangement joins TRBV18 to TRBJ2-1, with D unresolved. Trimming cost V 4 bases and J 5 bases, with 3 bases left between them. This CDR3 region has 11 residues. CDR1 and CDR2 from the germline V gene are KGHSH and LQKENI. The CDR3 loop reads CASSRDNEQFF. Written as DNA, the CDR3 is TGTGCCAGCTCACGAGACAATGAGCAGTTCTTC. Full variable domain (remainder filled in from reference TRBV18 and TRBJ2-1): NAGVMQNPRHLVRRRGQEARLRCSPMKGHSHVYWYRQLPEEGLKFMVYLQKENIIDESGMPKERFSAEFPKEGPSILRIQQVVRGDSAAYFCASSRDNEQFFGPGTRLTVL.

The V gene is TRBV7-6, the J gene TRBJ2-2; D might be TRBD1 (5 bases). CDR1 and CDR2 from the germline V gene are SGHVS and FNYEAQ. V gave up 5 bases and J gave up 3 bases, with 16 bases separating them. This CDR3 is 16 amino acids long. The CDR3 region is CASSPLDMADTGELFF. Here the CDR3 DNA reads TGTGCCAGCAGCCCCTTGGACATGGCCGACACCGGGGAGCTGTTTTTT.

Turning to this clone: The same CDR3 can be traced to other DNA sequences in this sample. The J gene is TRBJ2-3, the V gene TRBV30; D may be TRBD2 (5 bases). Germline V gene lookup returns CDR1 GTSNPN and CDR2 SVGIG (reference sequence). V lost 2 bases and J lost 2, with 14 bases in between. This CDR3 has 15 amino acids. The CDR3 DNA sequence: TGTGCCTGGAGTTACGACTACCGGGACACAGATACGCAGTATTTT. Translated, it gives CAWSYDYRDTDTQYF.

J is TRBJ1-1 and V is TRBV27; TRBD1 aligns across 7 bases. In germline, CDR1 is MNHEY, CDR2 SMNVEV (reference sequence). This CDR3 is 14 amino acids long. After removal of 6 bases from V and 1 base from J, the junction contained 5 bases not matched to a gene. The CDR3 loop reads CASRPRTGNTEAFF. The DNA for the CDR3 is TGTGCCAGCAGGCCCAGGACAGGGAACACTGAAGCTTTCTTT.

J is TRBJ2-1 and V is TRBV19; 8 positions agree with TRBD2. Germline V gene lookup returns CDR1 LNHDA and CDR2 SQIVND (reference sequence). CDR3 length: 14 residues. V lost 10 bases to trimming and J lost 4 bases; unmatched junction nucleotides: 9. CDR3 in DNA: TGTGCCACCACGCGGGTAGCGGGGTACAATGAGCAGTTCTTC. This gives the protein CATTRVAGYNEQFF.

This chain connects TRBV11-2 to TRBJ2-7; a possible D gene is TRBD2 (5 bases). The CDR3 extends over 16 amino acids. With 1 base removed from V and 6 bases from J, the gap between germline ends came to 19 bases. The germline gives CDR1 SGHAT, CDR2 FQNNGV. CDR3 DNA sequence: TGTGCCAGCAGCTTAGGAGGGAAAGGGTCTTACGGCGAGCAGTACTTC. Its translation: CASSLGGKGSYGEQYF.

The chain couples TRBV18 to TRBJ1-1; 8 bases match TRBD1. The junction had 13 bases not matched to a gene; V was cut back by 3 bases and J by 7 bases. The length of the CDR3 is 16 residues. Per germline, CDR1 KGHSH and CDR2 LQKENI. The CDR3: CASSPLPGQDLGEAFF. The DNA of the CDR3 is TGTGCCAGCTCACCCCTTCCGGGACAGGATTTGGGTGAAGCTTTCTTT.

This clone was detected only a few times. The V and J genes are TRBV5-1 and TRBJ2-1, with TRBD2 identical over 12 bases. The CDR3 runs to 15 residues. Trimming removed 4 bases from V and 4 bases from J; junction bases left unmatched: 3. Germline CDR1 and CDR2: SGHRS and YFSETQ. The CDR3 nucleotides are TGCGCCAGCAGCATCGGGACTAGCGGGTACAATGAGCAGTTCTTC. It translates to CASSIGTSGYNEQFF. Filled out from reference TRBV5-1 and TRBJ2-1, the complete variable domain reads KAGVTQTPRYLIKTRGQQVTLSCSPISGHRSVSWYQQTPGQGLQFLFEYFSETQRNKGNFPGRFSGRQFSNSRSEMNVSTLELGDSALYLCASSIGTSGYNEQFFGPGTRLTVL.

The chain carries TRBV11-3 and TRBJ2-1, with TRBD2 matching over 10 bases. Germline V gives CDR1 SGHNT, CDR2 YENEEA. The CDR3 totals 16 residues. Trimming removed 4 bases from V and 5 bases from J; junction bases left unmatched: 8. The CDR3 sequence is CASSSQGAGGHNEQFF. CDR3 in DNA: TGTGCCAGCAGCTCCCAGGGAGCGGGAGGGCACAATGAGCAGTTCTTC.

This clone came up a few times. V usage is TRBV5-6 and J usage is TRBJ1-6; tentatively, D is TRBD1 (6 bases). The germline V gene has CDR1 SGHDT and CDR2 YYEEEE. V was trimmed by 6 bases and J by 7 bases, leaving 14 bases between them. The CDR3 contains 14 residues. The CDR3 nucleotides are TGTGCCAGCACCTCGGGGGGCGGCAATTCACCCCTCCACTTT. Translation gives CASTSGGGNSPLHF.

The CDR3 sequence is CAISGNPSGRVDEQFF. The CDR3 DNA follows: TGTGCCATCAGTGGTAATCCTAGCGGGAGAGTGGATGAGCAGTTCTTC. This chain links TRBV10-3 with TRBJ2-1; 10 bases agree with TRBD2. Germline-derived CDR1 and CDR2 are ENHRY and SYGVKD. V gave up 4 bases and J gave up 8 bases; unmatched junction bases: 11. The CDR3 loop spans 16 amino acids.

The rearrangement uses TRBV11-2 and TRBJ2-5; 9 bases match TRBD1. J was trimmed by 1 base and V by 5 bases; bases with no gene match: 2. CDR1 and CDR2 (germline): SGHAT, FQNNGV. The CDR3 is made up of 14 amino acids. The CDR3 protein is CASSETGGQETQYF. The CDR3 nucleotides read TGTGCCAGCAGCGAGACAGGGGGCCAAGAGACCCAGTACTTC.

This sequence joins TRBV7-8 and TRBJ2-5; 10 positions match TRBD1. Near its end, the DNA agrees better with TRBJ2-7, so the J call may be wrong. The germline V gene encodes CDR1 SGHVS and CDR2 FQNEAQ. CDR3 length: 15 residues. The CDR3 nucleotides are TGTGCCAGCAGCCCTCGACAGGGGGCACTTTACGAGCAGTACTTC. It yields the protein CASSPRQGALYEQYF.

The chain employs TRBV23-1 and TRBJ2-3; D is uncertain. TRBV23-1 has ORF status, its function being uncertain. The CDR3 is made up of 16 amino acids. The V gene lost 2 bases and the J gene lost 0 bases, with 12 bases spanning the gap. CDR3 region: CASSQIPPTSTDTQYF. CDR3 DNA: TGCGCCAGCAGTCAAATCCCACCAACTAGCACAGATACGCAGTATTTT.

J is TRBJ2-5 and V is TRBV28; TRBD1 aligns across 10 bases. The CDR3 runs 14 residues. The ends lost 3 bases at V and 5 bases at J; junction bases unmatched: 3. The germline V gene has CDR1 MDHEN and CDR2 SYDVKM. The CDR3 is CASSLRGQGETQYF. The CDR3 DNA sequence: TGTGCCAGCAGTTTGCGGGGACAGGGGGAGACCCAGTACTTC. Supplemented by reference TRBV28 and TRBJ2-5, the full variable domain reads DVKVTQSSRYLVKRTGEKVFLECVQDMDHENMFWYRQDPGLGLRLIYFSYDVKMKEKGDIPEGYSVSREKKERFSLILESASTNQTSMYLCASSLRGQGETQYFGPGTRLLVL.

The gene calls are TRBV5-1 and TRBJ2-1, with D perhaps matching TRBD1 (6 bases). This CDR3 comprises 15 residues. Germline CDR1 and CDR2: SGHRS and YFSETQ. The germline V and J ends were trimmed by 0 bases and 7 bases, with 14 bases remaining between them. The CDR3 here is CASSLVNVRGNEQFF. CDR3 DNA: TGCGCCAGCAGCTTGGTTAACGTTAGGGGGAATGAGCAGTTCTTC.

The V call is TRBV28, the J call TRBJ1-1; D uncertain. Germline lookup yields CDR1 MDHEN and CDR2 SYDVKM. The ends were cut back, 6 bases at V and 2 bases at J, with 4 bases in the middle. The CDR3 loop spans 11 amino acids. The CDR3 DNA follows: TGTGCCAGCAGGGCCAACACTGAAGCTTTCTTT. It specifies CASRANTEAFF.

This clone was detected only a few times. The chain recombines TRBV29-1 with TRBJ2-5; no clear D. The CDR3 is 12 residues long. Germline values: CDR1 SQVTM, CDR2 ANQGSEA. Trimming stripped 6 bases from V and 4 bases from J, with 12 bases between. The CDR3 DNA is TGCAGCGTCCCTTCCCCCGGAGAGACCCAGTACTTC. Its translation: CSVPSPGETQYF. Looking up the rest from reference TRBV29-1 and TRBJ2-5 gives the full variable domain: SAVISQKPSRDICQRGTSLTIQCQVDSQVTMMFWYRQQPGQSLTLIATANQGSEATYESGFVIDKFPISRPNLTFSTLTVSNMSPEDSSIYLCSVPSPGETQYFGPGTRLLVL.

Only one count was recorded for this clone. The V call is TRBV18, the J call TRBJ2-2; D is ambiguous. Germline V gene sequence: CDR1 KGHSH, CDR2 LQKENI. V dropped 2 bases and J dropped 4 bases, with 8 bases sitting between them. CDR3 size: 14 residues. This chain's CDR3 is CASSPNGATGELFF. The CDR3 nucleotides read TGTGCCAGCTCACCAAACGGAGCCACCGGGGAGCTGTTTTTT.

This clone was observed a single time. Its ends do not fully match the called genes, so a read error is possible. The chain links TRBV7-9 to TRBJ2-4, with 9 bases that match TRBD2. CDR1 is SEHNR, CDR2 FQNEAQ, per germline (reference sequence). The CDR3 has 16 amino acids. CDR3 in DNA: TGTTCCAGCAGCTTAGGGGCTAGCGGGATCAAAAACATTCAGTACTTC. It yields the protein CSSSLGASGIKNIQYF.

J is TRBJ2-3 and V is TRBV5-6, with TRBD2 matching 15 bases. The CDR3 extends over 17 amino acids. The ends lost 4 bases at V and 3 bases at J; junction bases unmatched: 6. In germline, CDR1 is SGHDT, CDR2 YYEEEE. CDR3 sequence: CASSPGTSGRKTDTQYF. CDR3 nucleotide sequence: TGTGCCAGCAGCCCTGGGACTAGCGGGAGGAAGACAGATACGCAGTATTTT. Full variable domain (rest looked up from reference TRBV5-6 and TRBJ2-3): DAGVTQSPTHLIKTRGQQVTLRCSPKSGHDTVSWYQQALGQGPQFIFQYYEEEERQRGNFPDRFSGHQFPNYSSELNVNALLLGDSALYLCASSPGTSGRKTDTQYFGPGTRLTVL.